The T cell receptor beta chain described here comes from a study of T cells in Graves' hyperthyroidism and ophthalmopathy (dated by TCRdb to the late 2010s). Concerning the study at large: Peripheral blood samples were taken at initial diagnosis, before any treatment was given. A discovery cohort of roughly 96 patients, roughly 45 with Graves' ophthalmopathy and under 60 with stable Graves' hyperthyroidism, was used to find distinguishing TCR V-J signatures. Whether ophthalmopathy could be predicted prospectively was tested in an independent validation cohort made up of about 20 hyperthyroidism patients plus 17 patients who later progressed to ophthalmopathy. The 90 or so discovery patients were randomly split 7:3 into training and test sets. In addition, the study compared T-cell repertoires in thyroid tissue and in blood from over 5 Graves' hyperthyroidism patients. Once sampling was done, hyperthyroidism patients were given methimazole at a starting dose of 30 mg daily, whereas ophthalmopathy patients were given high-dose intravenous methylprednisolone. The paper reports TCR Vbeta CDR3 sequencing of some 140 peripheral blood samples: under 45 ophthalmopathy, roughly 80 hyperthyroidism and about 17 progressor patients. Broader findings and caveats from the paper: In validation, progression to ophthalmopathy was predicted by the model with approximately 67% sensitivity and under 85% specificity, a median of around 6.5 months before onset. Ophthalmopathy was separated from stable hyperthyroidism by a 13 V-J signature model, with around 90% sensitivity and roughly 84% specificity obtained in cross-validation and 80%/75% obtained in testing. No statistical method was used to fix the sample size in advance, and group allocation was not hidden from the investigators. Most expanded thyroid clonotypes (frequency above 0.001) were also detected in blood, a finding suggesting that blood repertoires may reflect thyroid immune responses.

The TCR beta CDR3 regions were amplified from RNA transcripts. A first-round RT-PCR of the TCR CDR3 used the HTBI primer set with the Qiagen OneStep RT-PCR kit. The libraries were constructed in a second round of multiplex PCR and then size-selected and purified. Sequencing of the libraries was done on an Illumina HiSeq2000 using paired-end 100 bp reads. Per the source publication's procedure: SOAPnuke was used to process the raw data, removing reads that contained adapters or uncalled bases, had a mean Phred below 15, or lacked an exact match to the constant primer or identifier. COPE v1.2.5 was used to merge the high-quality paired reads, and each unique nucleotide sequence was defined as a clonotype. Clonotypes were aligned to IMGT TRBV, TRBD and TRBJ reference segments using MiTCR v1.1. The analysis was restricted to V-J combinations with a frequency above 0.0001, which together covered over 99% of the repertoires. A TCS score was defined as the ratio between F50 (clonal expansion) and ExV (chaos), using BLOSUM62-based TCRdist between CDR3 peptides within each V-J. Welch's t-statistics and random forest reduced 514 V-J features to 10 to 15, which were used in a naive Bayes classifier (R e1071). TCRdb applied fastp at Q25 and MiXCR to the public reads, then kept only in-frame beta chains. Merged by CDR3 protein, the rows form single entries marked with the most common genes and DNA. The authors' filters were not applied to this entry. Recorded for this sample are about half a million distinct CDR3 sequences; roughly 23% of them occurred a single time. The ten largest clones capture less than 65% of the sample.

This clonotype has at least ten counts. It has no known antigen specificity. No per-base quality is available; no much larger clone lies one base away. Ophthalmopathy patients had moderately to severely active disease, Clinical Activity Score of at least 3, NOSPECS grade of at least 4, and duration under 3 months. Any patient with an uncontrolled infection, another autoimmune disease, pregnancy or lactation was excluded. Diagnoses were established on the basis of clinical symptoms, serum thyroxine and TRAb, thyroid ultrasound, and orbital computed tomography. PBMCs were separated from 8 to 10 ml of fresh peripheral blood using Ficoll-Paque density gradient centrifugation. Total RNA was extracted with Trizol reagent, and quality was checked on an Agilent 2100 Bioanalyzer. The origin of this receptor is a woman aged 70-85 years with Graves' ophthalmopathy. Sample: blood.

The nucleotides read TGTGCCAGCAGTTCCCCTGGGACAGGAAATGAAAAACTGTTTTTT. Translated, it reads CASSSPGTGNEKLFF. In this chain, TRBV28 is recombined with TRBJ1-4; 8 central bases correspond to TRBD1. V loses 4 bases at its end and J loses 5 bases; junction bases beyond the gene matches: 6. The CDR3 covers 15 residues, taking in both the cysteine and the phenylalanine. Left in the record is the CDR3 DNA by itself, 45 bases read in frame from the first base. The germline V gene encodes CDR1 MDHEN and CDR2 SYDVKM.